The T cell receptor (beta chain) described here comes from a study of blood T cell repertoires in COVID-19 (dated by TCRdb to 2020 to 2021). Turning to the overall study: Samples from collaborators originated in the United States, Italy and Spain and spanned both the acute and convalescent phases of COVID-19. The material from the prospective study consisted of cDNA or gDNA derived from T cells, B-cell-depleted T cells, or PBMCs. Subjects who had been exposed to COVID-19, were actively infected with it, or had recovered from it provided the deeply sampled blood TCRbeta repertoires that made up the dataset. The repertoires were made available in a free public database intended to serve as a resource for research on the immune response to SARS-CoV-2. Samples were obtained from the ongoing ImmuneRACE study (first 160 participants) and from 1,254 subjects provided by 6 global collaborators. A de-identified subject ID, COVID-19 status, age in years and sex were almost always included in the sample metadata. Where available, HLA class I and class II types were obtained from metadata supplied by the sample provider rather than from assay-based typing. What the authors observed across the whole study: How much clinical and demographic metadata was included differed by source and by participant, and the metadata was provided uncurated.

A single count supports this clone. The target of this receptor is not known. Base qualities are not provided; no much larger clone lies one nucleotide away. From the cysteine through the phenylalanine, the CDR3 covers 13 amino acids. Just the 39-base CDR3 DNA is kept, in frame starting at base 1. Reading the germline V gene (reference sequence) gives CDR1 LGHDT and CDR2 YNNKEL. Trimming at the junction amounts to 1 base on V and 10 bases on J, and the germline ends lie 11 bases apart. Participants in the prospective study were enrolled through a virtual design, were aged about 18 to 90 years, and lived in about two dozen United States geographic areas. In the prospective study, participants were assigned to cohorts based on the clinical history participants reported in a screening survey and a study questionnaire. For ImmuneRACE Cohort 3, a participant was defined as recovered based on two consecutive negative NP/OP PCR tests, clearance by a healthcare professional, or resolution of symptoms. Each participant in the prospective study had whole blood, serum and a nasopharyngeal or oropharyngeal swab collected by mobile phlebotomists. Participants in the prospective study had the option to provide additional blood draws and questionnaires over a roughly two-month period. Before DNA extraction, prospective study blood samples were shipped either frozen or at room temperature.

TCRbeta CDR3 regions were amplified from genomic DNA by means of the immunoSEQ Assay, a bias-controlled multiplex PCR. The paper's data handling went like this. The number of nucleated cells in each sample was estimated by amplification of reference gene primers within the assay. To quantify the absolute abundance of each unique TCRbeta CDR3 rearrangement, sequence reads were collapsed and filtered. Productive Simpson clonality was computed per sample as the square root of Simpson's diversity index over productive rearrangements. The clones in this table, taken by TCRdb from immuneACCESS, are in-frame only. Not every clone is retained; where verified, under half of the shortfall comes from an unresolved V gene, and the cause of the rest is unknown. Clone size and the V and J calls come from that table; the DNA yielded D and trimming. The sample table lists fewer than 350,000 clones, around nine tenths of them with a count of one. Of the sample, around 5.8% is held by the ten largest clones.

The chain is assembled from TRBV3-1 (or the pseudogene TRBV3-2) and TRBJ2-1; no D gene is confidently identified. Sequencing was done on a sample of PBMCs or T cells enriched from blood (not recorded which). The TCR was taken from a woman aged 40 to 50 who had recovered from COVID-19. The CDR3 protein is CASSQGPGREQFF. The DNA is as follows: TGTGCCAGCAGCCAAGGGCCGGGTAGGGAGCAGTTCTTC.